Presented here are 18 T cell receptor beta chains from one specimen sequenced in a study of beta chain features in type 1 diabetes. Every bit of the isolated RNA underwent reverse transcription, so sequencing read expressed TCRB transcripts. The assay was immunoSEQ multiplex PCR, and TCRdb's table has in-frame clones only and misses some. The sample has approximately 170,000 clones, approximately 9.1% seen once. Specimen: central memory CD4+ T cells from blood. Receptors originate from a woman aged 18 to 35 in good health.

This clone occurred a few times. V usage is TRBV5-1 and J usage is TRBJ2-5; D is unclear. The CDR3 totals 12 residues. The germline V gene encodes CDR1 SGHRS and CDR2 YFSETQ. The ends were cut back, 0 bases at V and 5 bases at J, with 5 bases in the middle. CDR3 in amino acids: CASSLAFETQYF. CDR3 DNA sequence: TGCGCCAGCAGCTTGGCCTTCGAGACCCAGTACTTC.

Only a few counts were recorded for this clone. CDR3 coding DNA: TGTGCCACCAGCAGAGGCGATCTAGCGGGTGAGCAGTTCTTC. Amino acids: CATSRGDLAGEQFF. The chain recombines TRBV15 with TRBJ2-1, with 8 bases aligning to TRBD2. The germline gives CDR1 LNHNV, CDR2 YYDKDF (reference sequence). The CDR3 totals 14 residues. The J segment lost 9 bases and the V segment lost 1 base, leaving 5 bases of the junction unmatched.

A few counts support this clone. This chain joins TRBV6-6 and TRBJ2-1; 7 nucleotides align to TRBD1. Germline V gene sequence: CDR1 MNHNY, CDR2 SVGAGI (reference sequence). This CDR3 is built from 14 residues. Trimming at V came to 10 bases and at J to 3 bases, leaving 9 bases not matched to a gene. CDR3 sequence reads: CATNRGTRYNEQFF. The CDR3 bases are TGTGCCACCAACAGGGGAACCCGCTACAATGAGCAGTTCTTC.

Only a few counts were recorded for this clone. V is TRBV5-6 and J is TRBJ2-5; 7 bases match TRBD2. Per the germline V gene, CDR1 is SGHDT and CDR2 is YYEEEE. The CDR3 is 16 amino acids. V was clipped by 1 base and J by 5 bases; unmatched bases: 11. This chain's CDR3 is CASSLWESGVGETQYF. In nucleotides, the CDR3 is TGTGCCAGCAGCTTGTGGGAGAGCGGGGTTGGGGAGACCCAGTACTTC.

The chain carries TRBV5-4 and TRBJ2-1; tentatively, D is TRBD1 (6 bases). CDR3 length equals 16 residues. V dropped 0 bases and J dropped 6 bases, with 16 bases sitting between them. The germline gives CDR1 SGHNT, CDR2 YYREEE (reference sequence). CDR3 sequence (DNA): TGTGCCAGCAGCTTGGGGGGGCACGGACGGGCCAATGAGCAGTTCTTC. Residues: CASSLGGHGRANEQFF.

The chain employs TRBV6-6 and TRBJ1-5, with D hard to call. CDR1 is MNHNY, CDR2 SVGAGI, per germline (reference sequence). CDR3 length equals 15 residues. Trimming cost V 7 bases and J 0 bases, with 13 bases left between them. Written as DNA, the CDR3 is TGTGCCAGCACTAACGCCCATTATAGCAATCAGCCCCAGCATTTT. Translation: CASTNAHYSNQPQHF.

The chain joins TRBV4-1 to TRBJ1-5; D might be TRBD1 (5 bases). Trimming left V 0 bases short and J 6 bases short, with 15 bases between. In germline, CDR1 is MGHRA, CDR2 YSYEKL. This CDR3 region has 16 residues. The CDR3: CASSQETQALGQPQHF. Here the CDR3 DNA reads TGCGCCAGCAGCCAAGAGACACAGGCTTTGGGTCAGCCCCAGCATTTT.

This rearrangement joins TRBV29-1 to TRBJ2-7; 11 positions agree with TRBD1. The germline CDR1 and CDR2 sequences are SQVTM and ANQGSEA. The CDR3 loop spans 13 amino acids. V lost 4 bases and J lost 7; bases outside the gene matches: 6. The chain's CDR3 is CSVAGQGAGEQYF. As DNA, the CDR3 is TGCAGCGTTGCCGGACAGGGGGCGGGGGAGCAGTACTTC.

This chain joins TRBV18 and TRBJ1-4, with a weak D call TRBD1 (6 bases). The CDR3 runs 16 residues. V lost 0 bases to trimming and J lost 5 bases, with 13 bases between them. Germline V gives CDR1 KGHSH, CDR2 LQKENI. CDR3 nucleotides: TGTGCCAGCTCACCACCTCAGGCAGGGGAAAATGAAAAACTGTTTTTT. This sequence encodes CASSPPQAGENEKLFF.

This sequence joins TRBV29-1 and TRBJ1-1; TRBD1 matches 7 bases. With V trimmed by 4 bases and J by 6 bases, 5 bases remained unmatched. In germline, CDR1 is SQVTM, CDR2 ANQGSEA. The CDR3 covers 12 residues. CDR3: CSVGRGQAEAFF. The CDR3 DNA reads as TGCAGCGTTGGACGAGGACAGGCTGAAGCTTTCTTT.

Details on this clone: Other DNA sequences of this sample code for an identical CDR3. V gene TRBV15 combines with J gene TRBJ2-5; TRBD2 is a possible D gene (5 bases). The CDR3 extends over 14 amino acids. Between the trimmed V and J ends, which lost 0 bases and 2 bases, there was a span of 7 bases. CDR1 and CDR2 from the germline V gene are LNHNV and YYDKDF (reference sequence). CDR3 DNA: TGTGCCACCAGCAGAGATCGAGGGCAAGAGACCCAGTACTTC. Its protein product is CATSRDRGQETQYF.

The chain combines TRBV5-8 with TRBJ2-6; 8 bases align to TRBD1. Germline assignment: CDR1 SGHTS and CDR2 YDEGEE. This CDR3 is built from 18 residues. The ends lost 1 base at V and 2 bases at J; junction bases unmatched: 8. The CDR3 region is CASSLRYRGSTGANVLTF. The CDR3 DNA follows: TGTGCCAGCAGCTTGAGGTACAGGGGGAGTACTGGGGCCAACGTCCTGACTTTC.

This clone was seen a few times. Here the CDR3 reads CASSLVLAGDYSDTQYF. The CDR3 DNA is TGCGCCAGCAGCTTGGTGCTAGCGGGGGATTATTCAGATACGCAGTATTTT. This chain links TRBV5-1 with TRBJ2-3, with TRBD2 matching 10 bases. V lost 0 bases and J lost 4; bases outside the gene matches: 8. The CDR3 is made up of 17 amino acids. Germline loops: CDR1 SGHRS, CDR2 YFSETQ.

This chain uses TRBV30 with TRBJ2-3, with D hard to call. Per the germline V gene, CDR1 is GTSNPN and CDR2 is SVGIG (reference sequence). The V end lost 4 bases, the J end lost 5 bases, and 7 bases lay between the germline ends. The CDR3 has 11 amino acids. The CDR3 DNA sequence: TGTGCCTGGAACAGTGGAGATACGCAGTATTTT. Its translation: CAWNSGDTQYF. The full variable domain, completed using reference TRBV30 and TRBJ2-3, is SQTIHQWPATLVQPVGSPLSLECTVEGTSNPNLYWYRQAAGRGLQLLFYSVGIGQISSEVPQNLSASRPQDRQFILSSKKLLLSDSGFYLCAWNSGDTQYFGPGTRLTVL.

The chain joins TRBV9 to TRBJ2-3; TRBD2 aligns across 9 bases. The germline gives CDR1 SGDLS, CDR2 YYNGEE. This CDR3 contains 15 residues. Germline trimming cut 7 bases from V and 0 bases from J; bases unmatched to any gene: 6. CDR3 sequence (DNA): TGTGCCAGCGCCGCTAGCGGGGTTAGCACAGATACGCAGTATTTT. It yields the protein CASAASGVSTDTQYF.

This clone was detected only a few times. The CDR3 is CSVGQVNQPQHF. The DNA for the CDR3 is TGCAGCGTTGGACAGGTCAATCAGCCCCAGCATTTT. The rearrangement joins TRBV29-1 to TRBJ1-5; D possibly corresponds to TRBD1 (6 bases). Trimming removed 4 bases at V and 3 bases at J, with 7 bases between. Germline V gives CDR1 SQVTM, CDR2 ANQGSEA. The CDR3 is 12 residues long.

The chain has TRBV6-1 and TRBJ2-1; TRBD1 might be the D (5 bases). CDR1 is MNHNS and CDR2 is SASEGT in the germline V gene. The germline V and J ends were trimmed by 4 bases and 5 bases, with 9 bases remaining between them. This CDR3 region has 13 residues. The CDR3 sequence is CASSAQDHNEQFF. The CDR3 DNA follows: TGTGCCAGCAGTGCACAGGATCACAATGAGCAGTTCTTC.

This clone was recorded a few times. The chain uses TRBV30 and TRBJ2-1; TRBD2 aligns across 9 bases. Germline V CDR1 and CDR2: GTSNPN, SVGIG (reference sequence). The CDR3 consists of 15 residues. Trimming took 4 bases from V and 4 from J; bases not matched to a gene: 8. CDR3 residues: CAWTTGLANYNEQFF. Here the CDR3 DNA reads TGTGCCTGGACCACCGGACTAGCGAATTACAATGAGCAGTTCTTC. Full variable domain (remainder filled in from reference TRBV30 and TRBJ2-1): SQTIHQWPATLVQPVGSPLSLECTVEGTSNPNLYWYRQAAGRGLQLLFYSVGIGQISSEVPQNLSASRPQDRQFILSSKKLLLSDSGFYLCAWTTGLANYNEQFFGPGTRLTVL.